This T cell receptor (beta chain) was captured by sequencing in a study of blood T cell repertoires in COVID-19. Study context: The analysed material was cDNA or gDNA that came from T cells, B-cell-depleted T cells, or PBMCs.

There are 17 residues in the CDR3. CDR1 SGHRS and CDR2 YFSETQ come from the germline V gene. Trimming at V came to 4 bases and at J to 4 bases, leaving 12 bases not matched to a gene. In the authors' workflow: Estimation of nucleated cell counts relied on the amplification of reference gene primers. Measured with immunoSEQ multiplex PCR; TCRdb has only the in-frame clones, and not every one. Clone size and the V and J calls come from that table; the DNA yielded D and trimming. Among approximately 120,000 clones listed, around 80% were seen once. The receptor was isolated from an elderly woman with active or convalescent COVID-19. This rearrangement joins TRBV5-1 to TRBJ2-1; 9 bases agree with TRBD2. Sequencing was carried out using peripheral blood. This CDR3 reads CASSLASAGGAYNEQFF. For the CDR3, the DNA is TGCGCCAGCAGCCTCGCGAGCGCGGGGGGGGCGTACAATGAGCAGTTCTTC.